This T cell receptor (beta chain) stems from a study of tumor-infiltrating lymphocytes in oesophageal squamous cell carcinoma. This clonotype was seen once. The germline gives CDR1 SGHTA, CDR2 FQGTGA. The CDR3 contains 16 residues. In TCRdb, the PCR reads were re-called with MiXCR into one record per CDR3 protein. The top ten hold 40% to 50% of the sample, which has fewer than 20,000 distinct CDR3 sequences, 44% seen once. The sequence was obtained from a female donor with esophageal squamous cell carcinoma. This chain joins TRBV7-3 and TRBJ2-5, with TRBD2 identical over 13 bases. The end of the DNA fits TRBJ2-1 better, so the J call may be wrong. Sequenced sample: blood. The CDR3 region has the DNA TGTGCCAGCAGTCTACGGGGACTAGCGGGATTCAATGAGCAGTTCTTC. Translation gives CASSLRGLAGFNEQFF.